Included here is one TCR beta chain sequence, with context. These data come from a study of blood T cell repertoires in COVID-19. Here immunoSEQ multiplex PCR was the method, and the copy in TCRdb shows in-frame clones only, minus some. The sample lists fewer than 350,000 clones, around 88% occurring once. V was pared by 5 bases and J by 10 bases, with 20 bases between. Germline-derived CDR1 and CDR2 are SEHNR and FQNEAQ (reference sequence). This CDR3 region has 14 residues. Source material: peripheral blood. The receptor's source is a woman aged 30 to 39 with COVID-19, enrolled during active disease. The rearrangement uses TRBV7-9 and TRBJ1-2; TRBD1 is a possible D gene (6 bases). The DNA of the CDR3 is TGTGCCAGCAGCAATCAGGTCGGGACACGACACTACACCTTC. Translation gives CASSNQVGTRHYTF. The full variable domain, rest sourced from reference TRBV7-9 and TRBJ1-2, is DTGVSQNPRHKITKRGQNVTFRCDPISEHNRLYWYRQTLGQGPEFLTYFQNEAQLEKSRLLSDRFSAERPKGSFSTLEIQRTEQGDSAMYLCASSNQVGTRHYTFGSGTRLTVV.